The following is a T cell receptor beta chain sequence with its context. V shed 4 bases and J shed 2 bases, with 13 bases lying between them. The CDR3 has 15 residues. Germline CDR1 is SGHDT and CDR2 is YYEEEE. The sample belongs to a study of blood T cell repertoires in COVID-19. Study-level background: The samples span acute and convalescent COVID-19 from the United States, Italy and Spain. PBMCs, B-cell-depleted T cells, or T cells provided the cDNA or gDNA that made up the material.

In the original analysis: Researchers report that nucleated cell counts were estimated from reference gene primer amplification. Generated by immunoSEQ multiplex PCR, the TCRdb table keeps only in-frame clones and is missing some. V and J calls and clone size come straight from that table; D and trimming were deduced from the DNA. The data hold roughly 63,000 clones, with roughly 89% observed a single time. This chain connects TRBV5-6 to TRBJ1-3; D unclear. This receptor was taken from a middle-aged man with active COVID-19. Sequencing was done on a sample of peripheral blood. CDR3 bases: TGTGCCAGCAGCCGAGGGAGGTATCCTGGAAACACCATATATTTT. It codes for CASSRGRYPGNTIYF.